Below, 29 T cell receptor beta chains from the same sample are listed, as sequenced in a study of blood T cell repertoires in COVID-19 (dated by TCRdb to the early 2020s). Libraries came from the immunoSEQ multiplex PCR assay. The table comes from immuneACCESS by way of TCRdb, which keeps in-frame sequences with V and J called. Part of the clones is missing from these tables; in studies checked, under half for an unresolved V gene and the rest for unknown reasons. The sample profile shows about 62,000 clones; more than 90% of them were found once. Of the sample, approximately 5.5% falls within the top ten clones. The sequenced material came from peripheral blood. The receptors stem from a human donor in a cohort sampled during active COVID-19.

The chain links TRBV2 to TRBJ2-7, with 9 positions matching TRBD2. Trimming took 3 bases from V and 4 from J; bases not matched to a gene: 4. Looked up from germline, CDR1 is SNHLY and CDR2 is FYNNEI. CDR3 length: 14 amino acids. DNA for the CDR3: TGTGCCAGCAGTGACCTAGCGGGGAAGTACGAGCAGTACTTC. It specifies CASSDLAGKYEQYF.

This chain uses TRBV10-1 with TRBJ1-1; D gene unclear. The CDR3 consists of 20 residues. Germline V gene lookup returns CDR1 WNHNN and CDR2 SYGVQD (reference sequence). The germline V and J ends were trimmed by 7 bases and 5 bases, with 35 bases remaining between them. The CDR3 reads CASTLLRVPRSPIIPTEAFF. CDR3 nucleotides: TGCGCCAGCACACTGCTGAGGGTGCCCAGGTCCCCAATAATCCCAACTGAAGCTTTCTTT.

The gene calls are TRBV6-2 or TRBV6-3 and TRBJ1-4, with D possibly being TRBD1 (5 bases). V lost 2 bases and J 2 bases, leaving 15 bases between the germline ends. Looked up from germline, CDR1 is MNHEY and CDR2 is SVGEGT. The CDR3 totals 17 residues. Here the CDR3 reads CASSYGRVSGTNEKLFF. CDR3 DNA: TGTGCCAGCAGTTACGGCAGGGTATCTGGGACTAATGAAAAACTGTTTTTT.

The chain employs TRBV7-6 and TRBJ1-6; the D gene is possibly TRBD1 (5 bases). Per germline, CDR1 SGHVS and CDR2 FNYEAQ. This CDR3 comprises 15 residues. Deletions cut 3 bases from V and 9 bases from J, with 15 bases between. The CDR3 DNA reads as TGTGCCAGCAGCTTCACGCAGGGTGCAGGTTCACCCCTCCACTTT. Its translation: CASSFTQGAGSPLHF.

The chain couples TRBV10-3 to TRBJ2-5; D might be TRBD1 (5 bases). Deletions cut 2 bases from V and 5 bases from J, with 9 bases between. CDR3 length: 13 amino acids. Germline assignment: CDR1 ENHRY and CDR2 SYGVKD. The DNA for the CDR3 is TGTGCCATCAGTGAGGGGGCCCCCGAGACCCAGTACTTC. Protein: CAISEGAPETQYF.

The chain carries TRBV6-5 and TRBJ2-7, with D possibly being TRBD1 (5 bases). V lost 6 bases and J 1 base, leaving 10 bases between the germline ends. CDR3 length: 13 amino acids. The V gene's germline CDR1 is MNHEY and CDR2 SVGAGI. CDR3 sequence reads: CASRKDISYEQYF. The CDR3 DNA follows: TGTGCCAGCAGGAAGGACATTTCCTACGAGCAGTACTTC.

The chain carries TRBV11-3 and TRBJ2-7; 9 positions agree with TRBD2. Trimming removed 2 bases from V and 7 bases from J; junction bases left unmatched: 9. Germline assignment: CDR1 SGHNT and CDR2 YENEEA. The CDR3 extends over 15 amino acids. The CDR3 region has the DNA TGTGCCAGCAGCTTATCCCCTAGCGGGGCCTCGGAGCAGTACTTC. Amino acids: CASSLSPSGASEQYF.

The V call is TRBV7-3, the J call TRBJ1-1; D is unclear. Germline CDR1 is SGHTA and CDR2 is FQGTGA. V was clipped by 2 bases and J by 5 bases, with 9 bases between them. This CDR3 is 13 amino acids long. For the CDR3, the DNA is TGTGCCAGCAGCTTATTAGGCGGGACTGAAGCTTTCTTT. Protein product: CASSLLGGTEAFF. Full variable domain (missing parts from reference TRBV7-3 and TRBJ1-1): GAGVSQTPSNKVTEKGKYVELRCDPISGHTALYWYRQSLGQGPEFLIYFQGTGAADDSGLPNDRFFAVRPEGSVSTLKIQRTERGDSAVYLCASSLLGGTEAFFGQGTRLTVV.

This clone occurred a few times. The chain links TRBV5-4 to TRBJ1-5, with TRBD1 matching over 10 bases. Germline-derived CDR1 and CDR2 are SGHNT and YYREEE (reference sequence). The CDR3 spans 15 residues. Germline trimming cut 4 bases from V and 7 bases from J; bases unmatched to any gene: 8. The CDR3 nucleotides are TGTGCCAGCAGCGCAGGACAGGGGGTAGGACAGCCCCAGCATTTT. It is translated as CASSAGQGVGQPQHF. Using reference TRBV5-4 and TRBJ1-5 for the parts outside the CDR3, the full variable domain is ETGVTQSPTHLIKTRGQQVTLRCSSQSGHNTVSWYQQALGQGPQFIFQYYREEENGRGNFPPRFSGLQFPNYSSELNVNALELDDSALYLCASSAGQGVGQPQHFGDGTRLSIL.

The chain is built from TRBV11-2 and TRBJ2-1, with no clear D. The CDR3 extends over 14 amino acids. Per germline, CDR1 SGHAT and CDR2 FQNNGV. The germline V and J ends were trimmed by 5 bases and 9 bases, with 17 bases remaining between them. In DNA, the CDR3 is TGTGCCAGCAGCCCACCTCGCTCGCCCGGTGAGCAGTTCTTC. This translates into CASSPPRSPGEQFF.

V and J are TRBV19 and TRBJ2-3; TRBD1 matches at 8 bases. The trim removed 4 bases at V and 5 bases at J, leaving 8 bases unmatched. CDR1 is LNHDA, CDR2 SQIVND, per germline (reference sequence). CDR3 length equals 15 residues. The CDR3 is CASSTTGQAVDTQYF. DNA for the CDR3: TGTGCCAGTAGTACCACGGGACAGGCGGTAGATACGCAGTATTTT.

The chain has TRBV19 and TRBJ2-7; TRBD2 aligns across 9 bases. Germline CDR1 and CDR2: LNHDA and SQIVND (reference sequence). The CDR3 totals 16 residues. Trimming at V came to 3 bases and at J to 3 bases, leaving 9 bases not matched to a gene. The CDR3, as DNA: TGTGCCAGTAGTATGCCGTCTGGTAGCGGGGGCTACGAGCAGTACTTC. Protein sequence: CASSMPSGSGGYEQYF.

This chain connects TRBV11-2 to TRBJ2-1; 11 nucleotides match TRBD2. The germline V gene has CDR1 SGHAT and CDR2 FQNNGV. CDR3 length: 19 residues. The V gene end was trimmed by 3 bases and the J gene end by 0 bases; junction bases not matched to a gene: 10. CDR3 protein: CASSFLAGGKQSSYNEQFF. CDR3 coding DNA: TGTGCCAGCAGCTTTCTAGCGGGAGGCAAACAGAGCTCCTACAATGAGCAGTTCTTC. Complete variable domain (other parts from reference TRBV11-2 and TRBJ2-1): EAGVAQSPRYKIIEKRQSVAFWCNPISGHATLYWYQQILGQGPKLLIQFQNNGVVDDSQLPKDRFSAERLKGVDSTLKIQPAKLEDSAVYLCASSFLAGGKQSSYNEQFFGPGTRLTVL.

This sequence joins TRBV25-1 and TRBJ1-2; perhaps TRBD1 as D (5 bases). Germline lookup yields CDR1 MGHDK and CDR2 SYGVNS. V was trimmed by 4 bases and J by 1 base, leaving 16 bases between them. This CDR3 is built from 16 residues. CDR3 DNA: TGTGCCAGCAGTGCCCGCGGGGGACTGGATAACTATGGCTACACCTTC. Its translation is CASSARGGLDNYGYTF.

The V gene is TRBV19, the J gene TRBJ2-1, with D tentatively TRBD2 (6 bases). Trimming took off 1 base at V and 4 bases at J, with 17 bases between the two ends. CDR3 length: 17 amino acids. The germline V gene has CDR1 LNHDA and CDR2 SQIVND (reference sequence). The CDR3 reads CASSIVSSSGRYNEQFF. CDR3 sequence (DNA): TGTGCCAGTAGTATAGTGTCGAGTAGCGGACGGTACAATGAGCAGTTCTTC.

The rearrangement joins TRBV13 to TRBJ2-7; 8 bases align to TRBD1. With V trimmed by 1 base and J by 6 bases, 11 bases remained unmatched. Germline V gives CDR1 PRHDT, CDR2 FYEKMQ (reference sequence). This CDR3 comprises 16 residues. The CDR3 here is CASSLAGQGPLSEQYF. In DNA form, the CDR3 reads TGTGCCAGCAGCTTAGCAGGACAGGGTCCGCTTTCCGAGCAGTACTTC.

This chain connects TRBV9 to TRBJ2-1, with 11 bases identical to TRBD2. This CDR3 is built from 16 residues. Germline values: CDR1 SGDLS, CDR2 YYNGEE. V trimming: 6 bases; J trimming: 7 bases; junction bases outside the gene matches: 12. CDR3 nucleotide sequence: TGTGCCAGCAACAGACCCCTAGCGGGAGGTGAAAATGAGCAGTTCTTC. This translates into CASNRPLAGGENEQFF.

In this sample, this clone turned up a few times. This chain links TRBV30 with TRBJ2-7, with TRBD1 identical over 9 bases. The germline CDR1 and CDR2 sequences are GTSNPN and SVGIG (reference sequence). The V and J ends lost 3 bases and 4 bases, in that order; junction bases with no gene match: 4. This CDR3 is 13 amino acids long. As DNA, the CDR3 is TGTGCCTGGAGCACGGGACAGGGTTACGAGCAGTACTTC. It specifies CAWSTGQGYEQYF.

The V call is TRBV19, the J call TRBJ2-3, with TRBD2 identical over 9 bases. V shed 4 bases and J 5 bases; nucleotides not matched to a gene: 7. Per the germline V gene, CDR1 is LNHDA and CDR2 is SQIVND (reference sequence). The CDR3 totals 15 residues. The CDR3: CASSTLAGAGDTQYF. The CDR3 region has the DNA TGTGCCAGTAGTACCTTAGCGGGAGCCGGAGATACGCAGTATTTT.

The chain links TRBV5-6 to TRBJ1-5, with a tentative D call TRBD1 (6 bases). Deletions cut 1 base from V and 6 bases from J, with 17 bases between. The germline gives CDR1 SGHDT, CDR2 YYEEEE. The CDR3 runs 16 residues. CDR3 loop: CASSLRELQGPQPQHF. CDR3 nucleotide sequence: TGTGCCAGCAGCTTGCGGGAACTACAGGGCCCTCAGCCCCAGCATTTT.

The chain uses TRBV7-9 and TRBJ1-2; D remains unclear. CDR3 length: 11 residues. The germline V gene has CDR1 SEHNR and CDR2 FQNEAQ (reference sequence). CDR3 nucleotides: TGTGGGGCGGAGGCTAACTATGGCTACACCTTC. It codes for CGAEANYGYTF.

V and J are TRBV6-2 or TRBV6-3 and TRBJ1-5, with TRBD1 identical over 9 bases. Looked up from germline, CDR1 is MNHEY and CDR2 is SVGEGT. This CDR3 contains 15 residues. V dropped 5 bases and J dropped 6; count of bases not matched to a gene: 8. The CDR3 spells CASSTAGQGFQPQHF. CDR3 bases: TGTGCCAGCAGTACCGCGGGACAGGGTTTTCAGCCCCAGCATTTT.

CDR3: CASTGFPDTQYF. The DNA of the CDR3 is TGTGCCAGCACGGGGTTCCCAGATACGCAGTATTTT. The chain employs TRBV6-6 and TRBJ2-3, with D possibly being TRBD2 (5 bases). This CDR3 spans 12 amino acids. The germline V and J ends were trimmed by 7 bases and 4 bases, with 9 bases remaining between them. Germline values: CDR1 MNHNY, CDR2 SVGAGI (reference sequence).

The chain combines TRBV7-9 with TRBJ1-1, with a possible D match to TRBD1 (6 bases). Germline V gives CDR1 SEHNR, CDR2 FQNEAQ (reference sequence). The length of the CDR3 is 16 residues. Trimming took off 1 base at V and 0 bases at J, with 12 bases between the two ends. The CDR3 sequence is CASSLGQVRLNTEAFF. CDR3 DNA sequence: TGTGCCAGCAGCTTAGGACAGGTCAGACTGAACACTGAAGCTTTCTTT.

This chain connects TRBV29-1 to TRBJ1-2; D is perhaps TRBD1 (5 bases). Trimming took off 4 bases at V and 5 bases at J, with 14 bases between the two ends. Germline lookup yields CDR1 SQVTM and CDR2 ANQGSEA. The CDR3 length is 13 residues. The CDR3 protein is CSVGGQLGYGYTF. The CDR3 DNA reads as TGCAGCGTTGGGGGCCAGCTGGGTTATGGCTACACCTTC.

The sample holds one count of this clone. This sequence joins TRBV6-6 and TRBJ1-3; D is unresolved. CDR1 and CDR2 (germline): MNHNY, SVGAGI (reference sequence). Trimming removed 4 bases from V and 8 bases from J, with 18 bases in between. The CDR3 runs to 15 residues. CDR3 sequence reads: CASSFRSPEADTIYF. The CDR3 DNA reads as TGTGCCAGCAGTTTCCGATCCCCGGAGGCGGACACCATATATTTT.

This chain links TRBV4-3 with TRBJ1-6; weak D call: TRBD1 (6 bases). Per the germline V gene, CDR1 is LGHNA and CDR2 is YSLEER. The CDR3 has 16 residues. V lost 4 bases to trimming and J lost 7 bases, with 17 bases between them. CDR3 region: CASSPVGQTLNSPLHF. The CDR3 DNA is TGCGCCAGCAGCCCCGTCGGACAGACACTAAATTCACCCCTCCACTTT.

The rearrangement uses TRBV4-1 and TRBJ2-1; 14 bases line up with TRBD2. This CDR3 region has 17 residues. V trimming: 4 bases; J trimming: 7 bases; junction bases outside the gene matches: 9. CDR1 and CDR2 from the germline V gene are MGHRA and YSYEKL. CDR3 sequence (DNA): TGCGCCAGCAGCCCGGGGACTAGCGGGAGAGTAAGGAATGAGCAGTTCTTC. Translation: CASSPGTSGRVRNEQFF.

The chain links TRBV28 to TRBJ1-4, with a possible D match to TRBD1 (6 bases). Germline loops: CDR1 MDHEN, CDR2 SYDVKM. The CDR3 is 16 amino acids. Between the trimmed V and J ends, which lost 3 bases and 7 bases, there was a span of 18 bases. As DNA, the CDR3 is TGTGCCAGCAGTTTCCCCCGCCAGGGGTGGGGTGAAAAACTGTTTTTT. Its protein is CASSFPRQGWGEKLFF.